This T cell receptor (beta chain) was retrieved from a study of CD4 T cells in relation to SARS-CoV-2 and coronaviruses. This CDR3 is built from 16 residues. V lost 1 base, J lost 5 bases, and 6 bases stayed unmatched. Germline-derived CDR1 and CDR2 are SGHRS and YFSETQ. On this clone: Its antigen remains unidentified.

Before the COVID-19 pandemic, during about 2011-2019, CD4+ T cells were taken from unexposed donors. After ten to eleven days of culture, CD4+ T cells were isolated. Only in-frame clones appear in the TCRdb table, and some are missing; sequencing was by immunoSEQ multiplex PCR. The data contain 25,000 to 30,000 clones, roughly 82% of them singletons. The V and J genes are TRBV5-1 and TRBJ2-2; the match to TRBD2 covers 9 bases. The sequenced sample consisted of CD4+ T cells from PBMCs, cultured in vitro. The TCR originated in a human donor in good health. The CDR3 protein is CASSLNGGRETGELFF. CDR3 bases: TGCGCCAGCAGCTTGAATGGCGGGAGGGAAACCGGGGAGCTGTTTTTT.